The 32 T cell receptor beta chains below come from one sample, sequenced in a study of blood T cells in healthy people across ages. For the second PCR, which ran for about 6 to 11 cycles, a sample-barcoded 5' primer and a J-beta primer mix were used. TCRdb processed the 5' RACE reads anew with MiXCR; each CDR3 protein has one entry. The sample lists 550,000 to 800,000 distinct CDR3 sequences, around 32% occurring once. The source material was blood. The receptors were sampled from a woman older than 75 in good health.

This clonotype showed up many times. This chain uses TRBV5-1 with TRBJ2-4; maybe TRBD2 (5 bases). Trimming took 0 bases from V and 3 from J, leaving 13 bases between them. This CDR3 is built from 16 residues. The germline V gene has CDR1 SGHRS and CDR2 YFSETQ. The CDR3 loop reads CASSLEPGLFKNIQYF. The CDR3 DNA is TGCGCCAGCAGCTTGGAGCCCGGACTGTTCAAAAACATTCAGTACTTC. Looking up the rest from reference TRBV5-1 and TRBJ2-4 gives the full variable domain: KAGVTQTPRYLIKTRGQQVTLSCSPISGHRSVSWYQQTPGQGLQFLFEYFSETQRNKGNFPGRFSGRQFSNSRSEMNVSTLELGDSALYLCASSLEPGLFKNIQYFGAGTRLSVL.

Details on this clonotype: One junction end does not reproduce the germline sequence, and a read error may be involved. The chain has TRBV2 and TRBJ2-1; tentatively, D is TRBD1 (6 bases). CDR1 SNHLY and CDR2 FYNNEI come from the germline V gene. The CDR3 is 13 residues long. CDR3 nucleotides: TGTACCAGCAACAACAGGGACCGCGGTGAGCAGTTCTTC. Translated: CTSNNRDRGEQFF.

In the case of this clonotype: A read error may explain this, as a much larger clone is one base away. V usage is TRBV5-1 and J usage is TRBJ2-1, with D perhaps TRBD1 (6 bases). The CDR3 covers 15 residues. Germline V gene data show CDR1 as SGHRS and CDR2 as YFSETQ. The CDR3 DNA sequence: TGCGCCAGCAGCTCACGGACAGACTCCTACAATGGGCAGTTCTTC. This gives the protein CASSSRTDSYNGQFF.

In this sample, this clonotype turned up many times. V gene TRBV6-2 or TRBV6-3 combines with J gene TRBJ1-5; 9 bases agree with TRBD1. From germline, CDR1 is MNHEY and CDR2 SVGEGT. The CDR3 covers 14 residues. V lost 6 bases and J lost 7; bases outside the gene matches: 7. The DNA for the CDR3 is TGTGCCAGCAGGCGCCGGGACAGGGAACAGCCCCAGCATTTT. It yields the protein CASRRRDREQPQHF.

This clonotype has a count of ten or more. The chain joins TRBV12-3 or TRBV12-4 to TRBJ1-2; weak D call: TRBD1 (5 bases). The CDR3 contains 13 residues. With 6 bases removed from V and 3 bases from J, the gap between germline ends came to 11 bases. CDR3 region: CASSPRDDYGYTF. Written as DNA, the CDR3 is TGTGCCAGCAGCCCCAGGGACGACTATGGCTACACCTTC.

This clonotype was detected only a few times. This sequence may be a read error, since a much larger clone differs from it by one base. The rearrangement links TRBV5-1 to TRBJ2-3, with TRBD1 identical over 7 bases. V trimming: 3 bases; J trimming: 1 base; junction bases outside the gene matches: 5. CDR3 length equals 15 residues. Germline V CDR1 and CDR2: SGHRS, YFSETQ. The CDR3 loop reads CASSSQQGGTDTQYF. The CDR3, as DNA: TGCGCCAGCAGCTCGCAGCAGGGGGGCACAGATACGCAGTATTTT.

This clonotype was detected many times. This chain joins TRBV9 and TRBJ2-5; D call uncertain. Trimming removed 0 bases at V and 2 bases at J, with 14 bases between. Germline CDR1 is SGDLS and CDR2 is YYNGEE. This CDR3 comprises 16 residues. This CDR3 reads CASSVVPDLAQETQYF. The CDR3 bases are TGTGCCAGCAGCGTAGTCCCCGATCTGGCACAAGAGACCCAGTACTTC.

The chain combines TRBV20-1 with TRBJ2-7; 13 bases are shared with TRBD2. Germline V gene lookup returns CDR1 DFQATT and CDR2 SNEGSKA (reference sequence). The V and J ends lost 5 bases and 3 bases, in that order; junction bases with no gene match: 4. The CDR3 sequence is 14 residues long. The CDR3 spells CSAHGTSGIYEQYF. CDR3 DNA: TGCAGTGCTCACGGGACTAGCGGGATCTACGAGCAGTACTTC.

This clonotype was recorded at least ten times. The chain is built from TRBV12-3 or TRBV12-4 and TRBJ2-7; D is ambiguous. The V end was cut by 5 bases, the J end by 4 bases, with 18 bases between. CDR3 length: 15 residues. The CDR3 sequence is CASSIGEGSDYEQYF. The CDR3 DNA reads as TGTGCCAGCAGTATAGGAGAAGGGTCCGATTACGAGCAGTACTTC.

About this clonotype itself: A read error may produce the germline difference seen at one junction end. V usage is TRBV10-1 and J usage is TRBJ1-1, with 12 bases matching TRBD1. The germline gives CDR1 WNHNN, CDR2 SYGVQD (reference sequence). The CDR3 consists of 22 residues. CDR3 sequence (DNA): TGCGCCAGCAGTGAGGCATCGGGACAGGGGGCCTTTCCCCCTCTGTATGGCACTGAAGCTTTTTTT. Protein sequence: CASSEASGQGAFPPLYGTEAFF.

Of note for this clonotype: With a much larger clone just one base away, this may be a read error. V is TRBV6-2 or TRBV6-3 and J is TRBJ2-5; 7 bases align to TRBD1. The J segment lost 11 bases and the V segment lost 2 bases, leaving 17 bases of the junction unmatched. Looked up from germline, CDR1 is MNHEY and CDR2 is SVGEGT. The CDR3 is 16 residues long. Written as DNA, the CDR3 is TGTGCCAGCAGTTACCCGTCGGGACAGAGGGGGAATGAGCAGTACTTC. Translating it yields CASSYPSGQRGNEQYF.

This chain joins TRBV13 and TRBJ1-1; weak D call: TRBD1 (5 bases). Germline CDR1 and CDR2: PRHDT and FYEKMQ (reference sequence). CDR3 size: 14 residues. V shed 3 bases and J shed 5 bases, with 13 bases lying between them. In DNA form, the CDR3 reads TGTGCCAGCAGCTTGAGGCAGGGAAAAACTGAAGCTTTCTTT. Encoded protein: CASSLRQGKTEAFF. The complete variable domain, with remaining parts taken from reference TRBV13 and TRBJ1-1, reads AAGVIQSPRHLIKEKRETATLKCYPIPRHDTVYWYQQGPGQDPQFLISFYEKMQSDKGSIPDRFSAQQFSDYHSELNMSSLELGDSALYFCASSLRQGKTEAFFGQGTRLTVV.

Many counts were recorded for this clonotype. This chain connects TRBV4-1 to TRBJ2-7, with D possibly TRBD2 on 5 matching bases. V dropped 3 bases and J dropped 2 bases, with 8 bases sitting between them. The CDR3 covers 13 residues. Germline V gene data show CDR1 as MGHRA and CDR2 as YSYEKL. The DNA of the CDR3 is TGCGCCAGCAGCCAGGGGAGCACCTACGAGCAGTACTTC. This encodes CASSQGSTYEQYF.

This clonotype was observed many times. The chain combines TRBV5-1 with TRBJ1-5; D possibly corresponds to TRBD1 (6 bases). With 0 bases removed from V and 4 bases from J, the gap between germline ends came to 11 bases. CDR3 length equals 15 residues. Per the germline V gene, CDR1 is SGHRS and CDR2 is YFSETQ. The CDR3: CASSLGGRGNQPQHF. CDR3 in DNA: TGCGCCAGCAGCTTGGGGGGGCGTGGGAATCAGCCCCAGCATTTT.

In its sample, this clonotype was seen many times. The chain is built from TRBV4-3 and TRBJ1-5, with 11 nucleotides matching TRBD1. Germline loops: CDR1 LGHNA, CDR2 YSLEER. The CDR3 extends over 15 amino acids. Trimming took 3 bases from V and 5 from J; bases not matched to a gene: 3. CDR3 region: CASSQGDRGDQPQHF. CDR3 nucleotide sequence: TGCGCCAGCAGCCAGGGGGACAGGGGGGATCAGCCCCAGCATTTT.

Remarks on this clonotype: The junction and the germline gene differ at one end; a read error may be behind it. The chain couples TRBV20-1 to TRBJ2-1; the match to TRBD2 covers 10 bases. The length of the CDR3 is 15 residues. Germline V gene sequence: CDR1 DFQATT, CDR2 SNEGSKA (reference sequence). CDR3 nucleotides: TGCAGTGCTAGTAGCGGGGGGTTCTCCTACGATGAGCAGTTCTTC. Residues: CSASSGGFSYDEQFF.

This clonotype came up once. With a much larger clone just one base away, this may be a read error. This chain uses TRBV3-1 with TRBJ2-5, with 7 bases that match TRBD1. Germline loops: CDR1 LGHDT, CDR2 YNNKEL (reference sequence). There are 13 residues in the CDR3. The CDR3 coding sequence is TGTGTCAGCAGCTCCCCGGGACAGATGACCCAGTACTTC. Translating gives CVSSSPGQMTQYF.

This clonotype occurred many times. This sequence joins TRBV20-1 and TRBJ2-5; 7 nucleotides match TRBD2. Germline-derived CDR1 and CDR2 are DFQATT and SNEGSKA (reference sequence). The CDR3 sequence is 12 residues long. J was trimmed by 5 bases and V by 5 bases; bases with no gene match: 5. The CDR3 loop is CSAAGVVETQYF. The DNA of the CDR3 is TGCAGTGCTGCGGGGGTGGTTGAGACCCAGTACTTC.

Notes on this clonotype: A much larger clone lies a single base off, so this may be a read error. The chain combines TRBV6-1 with TRBJ2-1; TRBD1 might be the D (6 bases). The J call could be wrong; TRBJ2-7 is a better fit for the DNA end. Per the germline V gene, CDR1 is MNHNS and CDR2 is SASEGT. CDR3 size: 16 residues. The CDR3 DNA reads as TGTGCCAGCAGTACCCCCGGGGCAGGGGCTTACAATGAGCAGTACTTC. Protein product: CASSTPGAGAYNEQYF.

This clonotype was observed many times. V is TRBV5-6 and J is TRBJ2-5, with no clear D. Trimming removed 1 base at V and 5 bases at J, with 9 bases between. Germline V gene data show CDR1 as SGHDT and CDR2 as YYEEEE. This CDR3 is 13 amino acids long. In DNA form, the CDR3 reads TGTGCCAGCAGCTTGAGATTATCGGAGACCCAGTACTTC. This codes for CASSLRLSETQYF.

Worth noting for this clonotype: This sequence may be a read error, since a much larger clone differs from it by one base. This rearrangement joins TRBV9 to TRBJ1-6; D possibly corresponds to TRBD1 (5 bases). The CDR3 totals 15 residues. Germline V gene data show CDR1 as SGDLS and CDR2 as YYNGEE. In nucleotides, the CDR3 is TGTGTCAGCAGCGCCGAGGGGAGGGGCCAAGCACCCCTCCACTTT. Protein sequence: CVSSAEGRGQAPLHF. Full variable domain (outside the CDR3, taken from reference TRBV9 and TRBJ1-6): DSGVTQTPKHLITATGQRVTLRCSPRSGDLSVYWYQQSLDQGLQFLIQYYNGEERAKGNILERFSAQQFPDLHSELNLSSLELGDSALYFCVSSAEGRGQAPLHFGNGTRLTVT.

The V gene is TRBV27, the J gene TRBJ2-1; possible D gene TRBD2, 7 bases. The better agreement between TRBJ2-7 and the DNA end casts doubt on the J call. This CDR3 has 16 amino acids. Germline V gives CDR1 MNHEY, CDR2 SMNVEV (reference sequence). CDR3 amino acids: CASSPQIGGVYNEQYF. CDR3 coding DNA: TGTGCCAGCAGTCCTCAAATAGGGGGGGTATACAATGAGCAGTACTTC.

The sample holds a few counts of this clonotype. A much larger clone sits a single nucleotide away, making a read error possible. This chain joins TRBV15 and TRBJ2-6; D not resolved. The CDR3 sequence is 15 residues long. V lost 7 bases to trimming and J lost 0 bases, with 10 bases between them. Germline V gene sequence: CDR1 LNHNV, CDR2 YYDKDF (reference sequence). CDR3 in amino acids: CATTLCGSGANVLTF. The CDR3 region has the DNA TGTGCCACCACCCTATGCGGCTCTGGGGCCAACGTCCTGACTTTC.

This clonotype has a count of ten or more. V is TRBV29-1 and J is TRBJ2-7, with 7 bases lining up with TRBD1. Germline trimming cut 5 bases from V and 2 bases from J; bases unmatched to any gene: 6. Germline V gene sequence: CDR1 SQVTM, CDR2 ANQGSEA. This CDR3 comprises 13 residues. The CDR3 is CSVLSGTAYEQYF. CDR3 in DNA: TGCAGCGTTCTTTCCGGGACAGCCTACGAGCAGTACTTC.

Regarding this clonotype: At one end, the junction sequence differs from germline, possibly due to a read error. The chain has TRBV7-2 and TRBJ2-7; 11 positions match TRBD2. The CDR3 spans 15 residues. The germline V gene has CDR1 SGHTA and CDR2 FQGNSA. The CDR3 DNA follows: TGTGTCAGCAGCTTAACTAGCGGGGGATCCTACGAGCAGTACTTC. It specifies CVSSLTSGGSYEQYF.

The table lists this clonotype with many counts. J is TRBJ1-1 and V is TRBV11-2; TRBD1 might be the D (5 bases). The germline gives CDR1 SGHAT, CDR2 FQNNGV. This CDR3 region has 15 residues. The V and J ends lost 1 base and 1 base respectively, with 10 bases between them. The CDR3 protein is CASSLALGGNTEAFF. The CDR3 DNA reads TGTGCCAGCAGCTTAGCTCTGGGGGGGAACACTGAAGCTTTCTTT.

This clonotype was seen more than once but under ten times. Since a much larger clone is just one base distant, this may be a read error. The chain joins TRBV15 to TRBJ2-1; the match to TRBD1 covers 9 bases. The CDR3 is made up of 14 amino acids. The germline gives CDR1 LNHNV, CDR2 YYDKDF (reference sequence). With 5 bases clipped from V and 7 bases from J, the junction kept 6 bases outside the gene matches. The CDR3 region is CATSRDRARNEQFF. The DNA of the CDR3 is TGTGCCACCAGCCGGGACAGGGCACGGAATGAGCAGTTCTTC.

A note on this clonotype: Possible read error: a much larger clone is one base away. The J gene is TRBJ2-5, the V gene TRBV15, with 8 bases identical to TRBD2. The CDR3 is made up of 15 amino acids. V shed 1 base, J shed 0 bases, and the junction held 1 base outside the gene matches. Per the germline V gene, CDR1 is LNHNV and CDR2 is YYDKDF (reference sequence). The CDR3 loop reads CATSRGTSNQETQYF. In DNA, the CDR3 is TGTGCCACCAGCAGAGGGACTAGCAACCAAGAGACCCAGTACTTC.

A few counts support this clonotype. A much larger clonotype is one base distant, so this may be a read error. The chain recombines TRBV5-1 with TRBJ1-2, with a tentative D call TRBD1 (6 bases). The CDR3 length is 15 residues. Germline CDR1 reads SGHRS; CDR2 reads YFSETQ. DNA for the CDR3: TGCGCCAGCAGTAACGGGCAGGGGACTCACTATGGCTGCACCTTC. Amino acid sequence: CASSNGQGTHYGCTF. The full variable domain, with the rest looked up from reference TRBV5-1 and TRBJ1-2, is KAGVTQTPRYLIKTRGQQVTLSCSPISGHRSVSWYQQTPGQGLQFLFEYFSETQRNKGNFPGRFSGRQFSNSRSEMNVSTLELGDSALYLCASSNGQGTHYGCTFGSGTRLTVV.

In its sample, this clonotype was seen a few times. The germline gene is not matched at one end of the junction; a read error may be the cause. This chain connects TRBV5-1 to TRBJ2-7; D call uncertain. The CDR3 totals 14 residues. Germline lookup yields CDR1 SGHRS and CDR2 YFSETQ. CDR3 in amino acids: CASSSVGSSYEQYF. CDR3 nucleotide sequence: TGTGCCAGCAGCAGCGTCGGAAGCTCCTACGAGCAGTACTTC.

In this sample, this clonotype turned up many times. The rearrangement links TRBV11-2 to TRBJ2-1, with D uncertain. The V gene lost 1 base and the J gene lost 10 bases, with 23 bases spanning the gap. CDR3 length equals 17 residues. Germline V gene sequence: CDR1 SGHAT, CDR2 FQNNGV. The CDR3 nucleotides read TGTGCCAGCAGCTTAGGGTCAGCCACCCCCTTGTCAATAGAGCAGTTCTTC. This gives the protein CASSLGSATPLSIEQFF.

V usage is TRBV4-2 and J usage is TRBJ2-1, with 11 bases identical to TRBD1. The CDR3 sequence is 18 residues long. With 0 bases clipped from V and 3 bases from J, the junction kept 7 bases outside the gene matches. The germline CDR1 and CDR2 sequences are LGHNA and YNFKEQ. The CDR3 loop reads CASSQDRGQGAFYNEQFF. Written as DNA, the CDR3 is TGTGCCAGCAGCCAAGATCGAGGACAGGGGGCTTTCTACAATGAGCAGTTCTTC.